This T cell receptor (beta chain) was profiled in a study of cytomegalovirus exposure and HLA in healthy donors. Those who donated were healthy bone marrow donors. Germline V gene data show CDR1 as LNHDA and CDR2 as SQIVND (reference sequence). Trimming took 3 bases from V and 10 from J; bases not matched to a gene: 4. The CDR3 is 15 residues long. Primers included in the PCR were 60 Vbeta and 13 Jbeta primers. The repertoire was sequenced with immunoSEQ multiplex PCR; TCRdb's copy has only in-frame clones and lacks some. This table holds 180,000 or so clones, approximately 85% found once. The chain has TRBV19 and TRBJ1-6; TRBD1 aligns across 12 bases. Sequencing input: PBMCs. The TCR comes from a man between 18 and 29 years old in good health and CMV-seropositive. The CDR3 reads CASSIMGQGASPLHF. CDR3 bases: TGTGCCAGTAGTATCATGGGACAGGGGGCCTCACCCCTCCACTTT. The full variable domain, its missing parts supplied by reference TRBV19 and TRBJ1-6, is DGGITQSPKYLFRKEGQNVTLSCEQNLNHDAMYWYRQDPGQGLRLIYYSQIVNDFQKGDIAEGYSVSREKKESFPLTVTSAQKNPTAFYLCASSIMGQGASPLHFGNGTRLTVT.